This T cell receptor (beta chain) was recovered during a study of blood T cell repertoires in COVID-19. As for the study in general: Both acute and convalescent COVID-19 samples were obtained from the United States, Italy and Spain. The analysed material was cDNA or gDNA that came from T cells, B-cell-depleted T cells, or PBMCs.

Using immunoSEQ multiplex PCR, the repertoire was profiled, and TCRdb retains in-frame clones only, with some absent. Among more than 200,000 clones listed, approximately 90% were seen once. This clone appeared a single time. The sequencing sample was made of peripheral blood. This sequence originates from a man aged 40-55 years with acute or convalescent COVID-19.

The DNA for the CDR3 is TGTGCCAGCAGCGTAGGGGGGGGCTATGGCTACACCTTC. Protein sequence: CASSVGGGYGYTF. The V gene is TRBV9, the J gene TRBJ1-2; a weak D match, TRBD1 (5 bases). The germline V gene encodes CDR1 SGDLS and CDR2 YYNGEE. V lost 0 bases and J 4 bases, leaving 7 bases between the germline ends. There are 13 residues in the CDR3. Using reference TRBV9 and TRBJ1-2 for the parts outside the CDR3, the full variable domain is DSGVTQTPKHLITATGQRVTLRCSPRSGDLSVYWYQQSLDQGLQFLIQYYNGEERAKGNILERFSAQQFPDLHSELNLSSLELGDSALYFCASSVGGGYGYTFGSGTRLTVV.